The table lists the clone carrying this T cell receptor beta chain with many counts. The data originate from a study of identical twins. Donors uniformly comprised healthy Caucasians. Via MiXCR, TCRdb re-called the 5' RACE reads, giving one row per CDR3 protein. Among 510,000 or so distinct CDR3 sequences listed, about 16% were seen once. Another study also made use of these data, one on yellow fever vaccine responses in identical twins.

The clonotype comes from a woman under 30 in good health. The specimen sequenced was CD4+ T cells sorted from blood.

The CDR3 is CASSQEIVWADTQYF. The CDR3 region has the DNA TGCGCCAGCAGCCAAGAAATTGTTTGGGCAGATACGCAGTATTTT. The chain couples TRBV4-1 to TRBJ2-3; D unclear. Germline values: CDR1 MGHRA, CDR2 YSYEKL. This CDR3 is built from 15 residues. Trimming removed 0 bases from V and 4 bases from J, with 11 bases in between.